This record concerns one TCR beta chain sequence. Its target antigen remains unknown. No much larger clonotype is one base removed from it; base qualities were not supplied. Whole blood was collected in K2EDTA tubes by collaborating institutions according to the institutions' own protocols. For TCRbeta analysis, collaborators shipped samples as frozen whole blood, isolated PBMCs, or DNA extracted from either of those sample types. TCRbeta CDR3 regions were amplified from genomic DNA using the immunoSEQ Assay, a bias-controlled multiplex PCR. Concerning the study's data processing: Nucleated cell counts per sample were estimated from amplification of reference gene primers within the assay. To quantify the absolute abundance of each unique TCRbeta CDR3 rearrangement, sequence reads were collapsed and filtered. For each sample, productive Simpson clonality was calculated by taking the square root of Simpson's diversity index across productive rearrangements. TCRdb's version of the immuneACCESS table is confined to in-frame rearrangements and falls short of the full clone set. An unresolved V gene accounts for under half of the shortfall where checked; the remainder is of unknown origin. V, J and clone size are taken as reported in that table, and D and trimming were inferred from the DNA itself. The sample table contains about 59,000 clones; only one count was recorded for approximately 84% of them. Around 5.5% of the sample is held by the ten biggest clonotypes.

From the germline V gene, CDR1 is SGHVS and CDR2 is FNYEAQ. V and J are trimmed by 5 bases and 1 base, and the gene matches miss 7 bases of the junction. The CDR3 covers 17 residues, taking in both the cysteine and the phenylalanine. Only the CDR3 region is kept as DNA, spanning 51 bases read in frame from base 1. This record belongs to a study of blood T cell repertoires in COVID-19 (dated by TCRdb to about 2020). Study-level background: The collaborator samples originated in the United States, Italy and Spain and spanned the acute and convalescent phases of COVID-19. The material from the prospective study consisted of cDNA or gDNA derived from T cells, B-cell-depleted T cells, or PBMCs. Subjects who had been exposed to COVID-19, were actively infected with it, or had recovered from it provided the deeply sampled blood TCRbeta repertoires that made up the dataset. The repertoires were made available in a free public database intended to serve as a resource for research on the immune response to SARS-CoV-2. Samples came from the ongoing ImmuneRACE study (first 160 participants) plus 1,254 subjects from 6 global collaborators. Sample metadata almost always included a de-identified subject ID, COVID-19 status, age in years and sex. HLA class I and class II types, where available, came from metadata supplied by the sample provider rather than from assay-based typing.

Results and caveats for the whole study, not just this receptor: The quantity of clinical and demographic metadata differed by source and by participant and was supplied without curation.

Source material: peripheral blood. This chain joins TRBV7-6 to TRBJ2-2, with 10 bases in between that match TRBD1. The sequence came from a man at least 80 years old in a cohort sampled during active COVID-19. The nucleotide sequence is TGTGCCAGCAGCCCAGGGGGACAGGGGTTGAACACCGGGGAGCTGTTTTTT. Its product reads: CASSPGGQGLNTGELFF.